This T cell receptor (beta chain) is from a study of siplizumab effects on memory and regulatory T cells. Study conclusions and caveats: It was not possible to assign a naive or memory phenotype to roughly 80-96% of proliferating CD4+ or CD8+ clones. Siplizumab led to significantly less abundant alloreactive sequences that could be traced back to unstimulated CD4+ memory cells.

With 1 base clipped from V and 12 bases from J, the junction kept 7 bases outside the gene matches. Germline CDR1 is SGHAT and CDR2 is FQNNGV. This CDR3 region has 14 residues. Roughly 99,000 TCR templates underwent assay in each sample. This table comes from immunoSEQ multiplex PCR, and its TCRdb copy is limited to in-frame clones, with some not included. The data hold under 3,000 clones, with about 61% observed a single time. This clone came up a few times. Antigen unknown. The chain is built from TRBV11-2 and TRBJ1-4; TRBD1 aligns across 8 bases. The sequence derives from a human donor in good health. The sequenced material came from TEMRA CD8+ T cells sorted from blood. Subset here: unstimulated CD8+ CD45RA+ effector memory T cells. The CDR3 coding sequence is TGTGCCAGCAGCTTAGGGACAGGGTTTCTAGAACTGTTTTTT. The encoded protein is CASSLGTGFLELFF. Together with reference TRBV11-2 and TRBJ1-4, the CDR3 gives the full variable domain: EAGVAQSPRYKIIEKRQSVAFWCNPISGHATLYWYQQILGQGPKLLIQFQNNGVVDDSQLPKDRFSAERLKGVDSTLKIQPAKLEDSAVYLCASSLGTGFLELFFGSGTQLSVL.